Following are 29 T cell receptor beta chains from one sample sequenced in a study of cytomegalovirus exposure and HLA in healthy donors (TCRdb year 2017). Library generation was performed with the immunoSEQ multiplex PCR assay. The multiplex PCR relied on a mix of 60 forward primers for TCR Vbeta segments and 13 reverse primers for TCR Jbeta segments. Drawn from immuneACCESS, this table holds only the in-frame rearrangements with V and J called that TCRdb kept. Clones are partly lost; checked studies trace under half to an unresolved V gene and leave the rest unexplained. In this sample the table shows some 150,000 clones, approximately 78% of which occur a single time. The ten largest clones represent 5.5% to 8% of the sample. The sequencing sample was made of PBMCs. The receptors derive from a young woman in good health and CMV-seropositive.

The chain links TRBV6-1 to TRBJ2-2; D perhaps matches TRBD2 (6 bases). The germline CDR1 and CDR2 sequences are MNHNS and SASEGT. The CDR3 totals 14 residues. Trimming shortened V by 2 bases and J by 7 bases, and 11 bases separated the two germline ends. In DNA, the CDR3 is TGTGCCAGCAGTGAACCTAGCGTAAACGGGGAGCTGTTTTTT. Translating gives CASSEPSVNGELFF.

As for this clone: The sample carries other DNA sequences with the same CDR3. This rearrangement joins TRBV9 to TRBJ1-2; D unclear. The CDR3 consists of 12 residues. CDR1 and CDR2 from the germline V gene are SGDLS and YYNGEE. V was shortened by 3 bases and J by 4 bases, with 7 bases between the two germline ends. This CDR3 reads CASSARGYGYTF. The CDR3 DNA reads as TGTGCCAGCAGCGCGCGAGGCTATGGCTACACCTTC.

The rearrangement links TRBV28 to TRBJ1-5; no reliable D call. Trimming took 7 bases from V and 3 from J, leaving 19 bases between them. Germline loops: CDR1 MDHEN, CDR2 SYDVKM. This CDR3 is 16 amino acids long. The CDR3 nucleotides read TGTGCCAGCACAGTTTGGGGAGAAGGTGACAATCAGCCCCAGCATTTT. Amino acid sequence: CASTVWGEGDNQPQHF.

The count of this clone is one. This sequence joins TRBV9 and TRBJ1-1; no clear D gene. V lost 0 bases, J lost 1 base, and 13 bases lay in between. Germline loops: CDR1 SGDLS, CDR2 YYNGEE. This CDR3 has 16 residues. The CDR3 sequence is CASSVGLWASNTEAFF. The DNA of the CDR3 is TGTGCCAGCAGCGTAGGTCTTTGGGCATCGAACACTGAAGCTTTCTTT.

This chain uses TRBV7-9 with TRBJ1-2, with D possibly being TRBD1 (5 bases). Germline CDR1 and CDR2: SEHNR and FQNEAQ (reference sequence). Trimming removed 4 bases from V and 8 bases from J, with 26 bases in between. This CDR3 comprises 17 residues. This CDR3 reads CASSSRSGGEGAGGYTF. The CDR3 DNA reads as TGTGCCAGCAGCTCGAGATCCGGTGGCGAAGGGGCAGGGGGCTACACCTTC.

This rearrangement joins TRBV19 to TRBJ1-2; 8 bases fit TRBD1. J gave up 4 bases and V 5 bases, and 9 bases lay outside the gene matches. Germline loops: CDR1 LNHDA, CDR2 SQIVND (reference sequence). The CDR3 contains 15 residues. CDR3 protein: CASSLRQGHRYGYTF. CDR3 DNA: TGTGCCAGTAGTCTTCGACAGGGGCATCGCTATGGCTACACCTTC.

The chain is built from TRBV5-6 and TRBJ1-2, with D possibly TRBD1 on 5 matching bases. The length of the CDR3 is 13 residues. V lost 4 bases and J lost 6, with 13 bases in between. Germline CDR1 and CDR2: SGHDT and YYEEEE. CDR3: CASSQTGHHGYTF. The DNA of the CDR3 is TGTGCCAGCAGCCAAACTGGACACCATGGCTACACCTTC.

The chain joins TRBV7-3 to TRBJ1-2; unclear D gene. Trimming took off 5 bases at V and 6 bases at J, with 19 bases between the two ends. Germline CDR1 is SGHTA and CDR2 is FQGTGA. The CDR3 has 15 amino acids. In nucleotides, the CDR3 is TGTGCCAGCAGCAGACGCCTATCCGGGGAGGATGGCTACACCTTC. The encoded protein is CASSRRLSGEDGYTF.

The chain employs TRBV10-3 and TRBJ1-5; D gene ambiguous. The CDR3 contains 12 residues. V was trimmed by 8 bases and J by 6 bases, leaving 11 bases between them. Germline lookup yields CDR1 ENHRY and CDR2 SYGVKD. The CDR3 DNA is TGTGCCATCCAAGAAGCTGGTCAGCCCCAGCATTTT. Its protein product is CAIQEAGQPQHF.

The chain joins TRBV19 to TRBJ2-1, with a tentative D call TRBD2 (6 bases). With 1 base removed from V and 4 bases from J, the gap between germline ends came to 11 bases. Germline values: CDR1 LNHDA, CDR2 SQIVND (reference sequence). CDR3 length: 15 amino acids. The CDR3 nucleotides read TGTGCCAGTAGTATAGCGGGGGTGGGGTACAATGAGCAGTTCTTC. Translating gives CASSIAGVGYNEQFF. Full variable domain (remainder filled in from reference TRBV19 and TRBJ2-1): DGGITQSPKYLFRKEGQNVTLSCEQNLNHDAMYWYRQDPGQGLRLIYYSQIVNDFQKGDIAEGYSVSREKKESFPLTVTSAQKNPTAFYLCASSIAGVGYNEQFFGPGTRLTVL.

The CDR3 region is CASSSTTMNTEAFF. The CDR3, as DNA: TGTGCCAGCAGTTCCACTACGATGAACACTGAAGCTTTCTTT. V usage is TRBV28 and J usage is TRBJ1-1; D is ambiguous. Per germline, CDR1 MDHEN and CDR2 SYDVKM. This CDR3 is built from 14 residues. Trimming stripped 4 bases from V and 0 bases from J, with 9 bases between.

The genes are TRBV10-3 and TRBJ1-1; D not resolved. The CDR3 has 13 residues. Per germline, CDR1 ENHRY and CDR2 SYGVKD. The germline V and J ends were trimmed by 0 bases and 3 bases, with 5 bases remaining between them. The chain's CDR3 is CAISESGYTEAFF. The CDR3 nucleotides read TGTGCCATCAGTGAGTCGGGCTACACTGAAGCTTTCTTT.

This clone came up a few times. This chain connects TRBV20-1 to TRBJ2-7; D is possibly TRBD2 (6 bases). The CDR3 consists of 11 residues. V lost 3 bases to trimming and J lost 4 bases, with 7 bases between them. Germline V CDR1 and CDR2: DFQATT, SNEGSKA (reference sequence). For the CDR3, the DNA is TGCAGTGCTAGTGGGGGGTACGAGCAGTACTTC. This codes for CSASGGYEQYF.

The V call is TRBV7-9, the J call TRBJ1-3, with TRBD1 matching 9 bases. V dropped 4 bases and J dropped 3; count of bases not matched to a gene: 4. Per germline, CDR1 SEHNR and CDR2 FQNEAQ (reference sequence). The CDR3 has 15 amino acids. The CDR3 nucleotides read TGTGCCAGCAGCTGGGGACAGGGTCGTGGAAACACCATATATTTT. Its translation: CASSWGQGRGNTIYF. Based on the CDR3 plus reference TRBV7-9 and TRBJ1-3, the full variable domain is DTGVSQNPRHKITKRGQNVTFRCDPISEHNRLYWYRQTLGQGPEFLTYFQNEAQLEKSRLLSDRFSAERPKGSFSTLEIQRTEQGDSAMYLCASSWGQGRGNTIYFGEGSWLTVV.

This clone was counted only a few times. The gene calls are TRBV27 and TRBJ1-1, with D unclear. The CDR3 has 12 residues. Between the trimmed V and J ends, which lost 4 bases and 6 bases, there was a span of 9 bases. The germline CDR1 and CDR2 sequences are MNHEY and SMNVEV (reference sequence). The CDR3 region has the DNA TGTGCCAGCAGTTCATTACAAGCTGAAGCTTTCTTT. This translates into CASSSLQAEAFF.

The chain joins TRBV6-6 to TRBJ1-2; D uncertain. This CDR3 is built from 13 residues. The germline V gene has CDR1 MNHNY and CDR2 SVGAGI (reference sequence). V was pared by 6 bases and J by 3 bases, with 11 bases between. The CDR3 region has the DNA TGTGCCAGCAGCCCTAGAGCTGACTATGGCTACACCTTC. It codes for CASSPRADYGYTF.

This clone was counted only a few times. The rearrangement links TRBV9 to TRBJ2-3, with 11 bases lining up with TRBD1. Germline CDR1 SGDLS, CDR2 YYNGEE. The V and J ends lost 0 bases and 3 bases, in that order; junction bases with no gene match: 6. This CDR3 is 17 amino acids long. The CDR3 bases are TGTGCCAGCAGCGTAGCTACGGGGACAGGGGGAACAGATACGCAGTATTTT. Translating it yields CASSVATGTGGTDTQYF.

This clone has a single count. CDR3 nucleotides: TGTGCCAGCAGCGTAGCGGCGGGTCGGAATCAGCCCCAGCATTTT. Amino acid sequence: CASSVAAGRNQPQHF. The chain recombines TRBV9 with TRBJ1-5; D is ambiguous. Per the germline V gene, CDR1 is SGDLS and CDR2 is YYNGEE. This CDR3 region has 15 residues. V lost 0 bases to trimming and J lost 4 bases, with 11 bases between them.

The chain is built from TRBV28 and TRBJ2-7; 8 bases line up with TRBD1. J was trimmed by 4 bases and V by 8 bases; bases with no gene match: 13. The CDR3 consists of 15 residues. CDR1 is MDHEN, CDR2 SYDVKM, per germline. The CDR3 here is CASQLGQGQNYEQYF. CDR3 in DNA: TGTGCCAGCCAATTAGGACAGGGACAAAATTACGAGCAGTACTTC.

The genes are TRBV10-3 and TRBJ1-4; weak D call: TRBD1 (6 bases). The germline V and J ends were trimmed by 0 bases and 4 bases, with 21 bases remaining between them. CDR1 ENHRY and CDR2 SYGVKD come from the germline V gene. This CDR3 has 19 residues. The CDR3 loop reads CAISESGPVTGYVNEKLFF. CDR3 DNA sequence: TGTGCCATCAGTGAGTCAGGCCCCGTAACAGGGTATGTTAATGAAAAACTGTTTTTT.

The V and J genes are TRBV5-1 and TRBJ1-1, with 7 bases identical to TRBD1. The CDR3 is 14 amino acids. Trimming at V came to 3 bases and at J to 0 bases, leaving 2 bases not matched to a gene. Germline V CDR1 and CDR2: SGHRS, YFSETQ. The chain's CDR3 is CASSWDSLNTEAFF. The CDR3 DNA reads TGCGCCAGCAGCTGGGACAGCTTGAACACTGAAGCTTTCTTT.

The rearrangement links TRBV12-5 to TRBJ1-1, with 7 nucleotides matching TRBD1. Germline CDR1 and CDR2: LGHNT and FRNRAP. With V trimmed by 5 bases and J by 7 bases, 1 base remained unmatched. CDR3 length: 11 residues. CDR3 residues: CASGRDSEAFF. The CDR3 DNA reads as TGTGCTAGTGGTCGGGACAGTGAAGCTTTCTTT.

CDR3 residues: CASGLVVNSQANYGYTF. The CDR3 nucleotides are TGTGCTAGTGGTTTGGTAGTCAACTCCCAGGCTAACTATGGCTACACCTTC. The chain carries TRBV12-5 and TRBJ1-2; the D is unclear. This CDR3 region has 17 residues. Germline V CDR1 and CDR2: LGHNT, FRNRAP. V gave up 0 bases and J gave up 0 bases, with 14 bases separating them.

Notes on this clone: Different DNA sequences within this sample yield the same CDR3. CDR3 sequence: CASRGTGAYGYTF. The CDR3 DNA follows: TGTGCCAGCAGGGGGACAGGGGCCTATGGCTACACCTTC. The chain recombines TRBV2 with TRBJ1-2; the match to TRBD1 covers 10 bases. Per germline, CDR1 SNHLY and CDR2 FYNNEI. J gave up 4 bases and V 6 bases, and 2 bases lay outside the gene matches. The CDR3 totals 13 residues.

This clone was picked up a small number of times. At one end the junction does not follow the germline gene, possibly because of a read error. The chain recombines TRBV7-2 with TRBJ2-1; the match to TRBD1 covers 7 bases. The CDR3 runs to 12 residues. The germline V gene has CDR1 SGHTA and CDR2 FQGNSA. The CDR3 loop is CASSLGPTGRIF. CDR3 bases: TGTGCCAGCAGCTTAGGTCCGACAGGGAGAATCTTC.

A word on this clone: The junction shows a germline mismatch at one end, possibly a read error. The chain carries TRBV4-1 and TRBJ1-1; D gene ambiguous. Germline-derived CDR1 and CDR2 are MGHRA and YSYEKL. CDR3 length equals 12 residues. CDR3 nucleotide sequence: TGCGCCAGCAGCCAAGTTGCATCCCCTCAGGCCTTT. It yields the protein CASSQVASPQAF.

V usage is TRBV5-1 and J usage is TRBJ2-7; 7 bases match TRBD1. Germline assignment: CDR1 SGHRS and CDR2 YFSETQ. This CDR3 has 12 residues. Trimming removed 2 bases from V and 5 bases from J; junction bases left unmatched: 1. The CDR3 DNA reads as TGCGCCAGCAGCTTCGACAGGGACGAGCAGTACTTC. Protein: CASSFDRDEQYF.

The V and J genes are TRBV29-1 and TRBJ2-3, with D unclear. There are 12 residues in the CDR3. Per the germline V gene, CDR1 is SQVTM and CDR2 is ANQGSEA. V was shortened by 5 bases and J by 5 bases, with 11 bases between the two germline ends. CDR3 nucleotides: TGCAGCGTTCCCGACTTCGGAGATACGCAGTATTTT. Protein sequence: CSVPDFGDTQYF.

The rearrangement links TRBV7-8 to TRBJ2-3; 16 positions agree with TRBD2. V was clipped by 5 bases and J by 3 bases; unmatched bases: 17. The CDR3 extends over 21 amino acids. The germline CDR1 and CDR2 sequences are SGHVS and FQNEAQ. The CDR3 nucleotides are TGTGCCAGCAGCCCAAATTATGTCGGGACTAGCGGGGGGGGTGGAACAGATACGCAGTATTTT. This encodes CASSPNYVGTSGGGGTDTQYF.